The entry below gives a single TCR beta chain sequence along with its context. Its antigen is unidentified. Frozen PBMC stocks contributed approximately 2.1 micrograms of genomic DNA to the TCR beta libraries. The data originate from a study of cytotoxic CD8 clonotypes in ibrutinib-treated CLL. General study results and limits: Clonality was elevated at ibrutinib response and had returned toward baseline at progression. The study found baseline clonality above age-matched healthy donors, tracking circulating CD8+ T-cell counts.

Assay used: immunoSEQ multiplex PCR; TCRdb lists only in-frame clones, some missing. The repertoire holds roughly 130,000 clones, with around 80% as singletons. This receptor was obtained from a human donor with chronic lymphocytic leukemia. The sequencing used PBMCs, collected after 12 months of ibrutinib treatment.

CDR3 in DNA: TGCGCCAGCAGCCTGGGACAGGGAGGAGGGGAGACCCAGTACTTC. It yields the protein CASSLGQGGGETQYF. The chain carries TRBV5-1 and TRBJ2-5, with TRBD1 identical over 9 bases. Germline-derived CDR1 and CDR2 are SGHRS and YFSETQ. After removal of 4 bases from V and 5 bases from J, the junction contained 9 bases not matched to a gene. The CDR3 loop spans 15 amino acids.